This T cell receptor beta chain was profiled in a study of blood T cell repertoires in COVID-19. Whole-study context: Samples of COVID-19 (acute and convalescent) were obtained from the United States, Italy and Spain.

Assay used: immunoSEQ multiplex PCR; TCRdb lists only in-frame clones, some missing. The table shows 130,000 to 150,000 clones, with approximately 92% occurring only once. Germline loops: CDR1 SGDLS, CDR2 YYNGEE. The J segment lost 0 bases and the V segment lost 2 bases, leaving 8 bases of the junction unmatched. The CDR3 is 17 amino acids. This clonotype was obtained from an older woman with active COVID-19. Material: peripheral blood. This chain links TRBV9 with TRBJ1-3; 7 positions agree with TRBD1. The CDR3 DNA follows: TGTGCCAGCAGCGTTTCGACAGGGAGGACCTCTGGAAACACCATATATTTT. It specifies CASSVSTGRTSGNTIYF.